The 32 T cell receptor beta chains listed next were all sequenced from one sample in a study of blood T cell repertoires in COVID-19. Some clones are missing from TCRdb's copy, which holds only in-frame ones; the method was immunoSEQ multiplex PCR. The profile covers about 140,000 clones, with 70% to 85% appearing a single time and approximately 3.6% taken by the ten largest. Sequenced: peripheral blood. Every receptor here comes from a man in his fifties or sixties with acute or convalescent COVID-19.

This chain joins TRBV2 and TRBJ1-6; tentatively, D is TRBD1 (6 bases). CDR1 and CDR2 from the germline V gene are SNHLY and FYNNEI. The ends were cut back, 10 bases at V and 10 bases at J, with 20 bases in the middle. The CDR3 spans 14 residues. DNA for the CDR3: TGTGCCACATTACGCCAGGGGACAAAATCACCCCTCCACTTT. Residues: CATLRQGTKSPLHF. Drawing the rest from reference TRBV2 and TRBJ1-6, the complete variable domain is EPEVTQTPSHQVTQMGQEVILRCVPISNHLYFYWYRQILGQKVEFLVSFYNNEISEKSEIFDDQFSVERPDGSNFTLKIRSTKLEDSAMYFCATLRQGTKSPLHFGNGTRLTVT.

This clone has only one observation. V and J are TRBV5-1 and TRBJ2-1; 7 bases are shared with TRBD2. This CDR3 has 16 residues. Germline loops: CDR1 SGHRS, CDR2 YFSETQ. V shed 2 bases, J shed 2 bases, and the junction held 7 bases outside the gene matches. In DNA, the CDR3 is TGCGCCAGCAGCTTTCTCTCTAGCGGCACCTACAATGAGCAGTTCTTC. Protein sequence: CASSFLSSGTYNEQFF. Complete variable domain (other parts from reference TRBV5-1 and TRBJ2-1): KAGVTQTPRYLIKTRGQQVTLSCSPISGHRSVSWYQQTPGQGLQFLFEYFSETQRNKGNFPGRFSGRQFSNSRSEMNVSTLELGDSALYLCASSFLSSGTYNEQFFGPGTRLTVL.

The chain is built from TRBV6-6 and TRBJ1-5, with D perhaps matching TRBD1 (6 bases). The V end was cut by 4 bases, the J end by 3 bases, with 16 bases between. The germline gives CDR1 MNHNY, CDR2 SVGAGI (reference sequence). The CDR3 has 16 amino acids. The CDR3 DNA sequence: TGTGCCAGCAGTTCCAGACAGGAGACGACCAATCAGCCCCAGCATTTT. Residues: CASSSRQETTNQPQHF.

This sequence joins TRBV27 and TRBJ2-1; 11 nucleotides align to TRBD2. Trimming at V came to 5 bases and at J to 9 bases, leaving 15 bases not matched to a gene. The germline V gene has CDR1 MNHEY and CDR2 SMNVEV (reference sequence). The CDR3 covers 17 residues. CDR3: CASSPRTSGLPPSEQFF. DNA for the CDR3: TGTGCCAGCAGTCCGAGGACTAGCGGGCTTCCTCCCAGTGAGCAGTTCTTC.

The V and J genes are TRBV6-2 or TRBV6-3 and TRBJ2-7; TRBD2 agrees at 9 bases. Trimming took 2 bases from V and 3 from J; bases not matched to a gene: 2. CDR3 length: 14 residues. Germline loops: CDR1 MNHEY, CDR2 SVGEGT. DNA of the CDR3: TGTGCCAGCAGTTACAGCGGGAGGCTCTACGAGCAGTACTTC. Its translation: CASSYSGRLYEQYF.

The CDR3 region has the DNA TGTGCCAGCAGCTTAGCGCGGGGATCCAACTATGGCTACACCTTC. Translating gives CASSLARGSNYGYTF. V usage is TRBV7-2 and J usage is TRBJ1-2, with D hard to call. Germline values: CDR1 SGHTA, CDR2 FQGNSA. Trimming took off 0 bases at V and 2 bases at J, with 10 bases between the two ends. CDR3 size: 15 residues.

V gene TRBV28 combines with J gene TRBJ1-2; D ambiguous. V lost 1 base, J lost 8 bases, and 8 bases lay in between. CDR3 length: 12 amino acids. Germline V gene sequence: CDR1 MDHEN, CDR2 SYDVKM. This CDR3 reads CASSLFRGGYTF. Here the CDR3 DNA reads TGTGCCAGCAGTTTATTCCGGGGAGGCTACACCTTC.

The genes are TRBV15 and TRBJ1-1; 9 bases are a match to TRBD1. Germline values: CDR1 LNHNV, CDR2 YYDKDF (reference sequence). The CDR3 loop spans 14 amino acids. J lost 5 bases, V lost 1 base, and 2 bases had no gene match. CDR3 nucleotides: TGTGCCACCAGCAGAGGGGGGACAGGGACTGAAGCTTTCTTT. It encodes CATSRGGTGTEAFF.

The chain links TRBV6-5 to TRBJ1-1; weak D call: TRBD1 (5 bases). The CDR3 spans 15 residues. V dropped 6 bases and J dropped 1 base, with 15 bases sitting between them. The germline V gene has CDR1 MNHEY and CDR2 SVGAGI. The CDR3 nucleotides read TGTGCCAGCAGAACGAGGCAGGGCACGAACACTGAAGCTTTCTTT. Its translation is CASRTRQGTNTEAFF.

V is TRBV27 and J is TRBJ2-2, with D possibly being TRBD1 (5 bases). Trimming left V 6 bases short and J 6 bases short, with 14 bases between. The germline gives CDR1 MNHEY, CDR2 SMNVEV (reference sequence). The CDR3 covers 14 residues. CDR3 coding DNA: TGTGCCAGCAGACAGGCCGGGTCCCCCGGGGAGCTGTTTTTT. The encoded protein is CASRQAGSPGELFF.

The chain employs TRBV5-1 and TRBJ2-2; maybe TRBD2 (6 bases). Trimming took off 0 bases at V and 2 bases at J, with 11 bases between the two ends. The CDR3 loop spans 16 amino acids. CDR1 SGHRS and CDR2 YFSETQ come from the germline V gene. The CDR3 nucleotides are TGCGCCAGCAGCTTGGTTGGGGGACTCAACACCGGGGAGCTGTTTTTT. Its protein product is CASSLVGGLNTGELFF.

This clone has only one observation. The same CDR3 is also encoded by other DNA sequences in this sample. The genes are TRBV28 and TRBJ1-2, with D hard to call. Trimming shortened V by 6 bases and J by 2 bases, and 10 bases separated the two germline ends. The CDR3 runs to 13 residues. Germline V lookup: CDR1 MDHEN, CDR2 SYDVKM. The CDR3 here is CASSLTGNYGYTF. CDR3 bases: TGTGCCAGCAGCTTAACCGGGAACTATGGCTACACCTTC.

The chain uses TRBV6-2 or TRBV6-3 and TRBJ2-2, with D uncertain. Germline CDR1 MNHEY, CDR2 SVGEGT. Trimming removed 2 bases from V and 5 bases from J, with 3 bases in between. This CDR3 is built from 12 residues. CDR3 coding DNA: TGTGCCAGCAGTTACGTAACCGGGGAGCTGTTTTTT. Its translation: CASSYVTGELFF.

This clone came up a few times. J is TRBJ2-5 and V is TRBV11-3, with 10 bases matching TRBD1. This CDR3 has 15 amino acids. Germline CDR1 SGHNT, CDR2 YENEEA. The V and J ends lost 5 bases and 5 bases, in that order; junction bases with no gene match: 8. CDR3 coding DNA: TGTGCCAGCAGCAGTAGACAGGGGGCCGATGAGACCCAGTACTTC. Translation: CASSSRQGADETQYF.

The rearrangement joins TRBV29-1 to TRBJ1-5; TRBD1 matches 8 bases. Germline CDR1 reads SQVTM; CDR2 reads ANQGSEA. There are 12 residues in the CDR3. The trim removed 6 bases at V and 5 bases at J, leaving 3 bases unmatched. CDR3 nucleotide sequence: TGCAGCGTGGCAGGGGGCGATCAGCCCCAGCATTTT. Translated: CSVAGGDQPQHF.

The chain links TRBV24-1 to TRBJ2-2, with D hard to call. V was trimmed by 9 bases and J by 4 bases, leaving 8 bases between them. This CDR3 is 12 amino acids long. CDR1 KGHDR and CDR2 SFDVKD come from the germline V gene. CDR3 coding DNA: TGTGCCACCCACAGTGGCACCGGGGAGCTGTTTTTT. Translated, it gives CATHSGTGELFF.

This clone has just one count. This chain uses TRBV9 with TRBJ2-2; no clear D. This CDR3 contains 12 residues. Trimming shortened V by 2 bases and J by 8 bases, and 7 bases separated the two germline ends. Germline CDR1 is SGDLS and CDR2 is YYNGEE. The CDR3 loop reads CASSVTRGELFF. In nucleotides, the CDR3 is TGTGCCAGCAGCGTTACCCGGGGGGAGCTGTTTTTT.

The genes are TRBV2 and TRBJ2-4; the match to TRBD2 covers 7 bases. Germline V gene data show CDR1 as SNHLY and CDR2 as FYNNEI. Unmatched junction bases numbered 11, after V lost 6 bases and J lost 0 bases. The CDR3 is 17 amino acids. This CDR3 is CASRKGLAALAKNIQYF. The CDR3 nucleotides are TGTGCCAGCAGGAAGGGCCTAGCGGCTCTAGCCAAAAACATTCAGTACTTC. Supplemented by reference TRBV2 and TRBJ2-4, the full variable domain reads EPEVTQTPSHQVTQMGQEVILRCVPISNHLYFYWYRQILGQKVEFLVSFYNNEISEKSEIFDDQFSVERPDGSNFTLKIRSTKLEDSAMYFCASRKGLAALAKNIQYFGAGTRLSVL.

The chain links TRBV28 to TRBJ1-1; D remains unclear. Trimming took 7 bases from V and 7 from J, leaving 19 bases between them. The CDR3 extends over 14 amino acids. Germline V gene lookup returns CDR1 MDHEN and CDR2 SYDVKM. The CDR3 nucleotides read TGTGCCAGCATCACTTCCGGAGTGGGAGGTGAAGCTTTCTTT. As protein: CASITSGVGGEAFF.

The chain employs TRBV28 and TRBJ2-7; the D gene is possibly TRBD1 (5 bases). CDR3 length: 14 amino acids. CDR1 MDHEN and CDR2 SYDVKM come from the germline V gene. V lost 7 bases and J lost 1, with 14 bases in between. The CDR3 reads CASISAGPSYEQYF. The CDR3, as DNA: TGTGCCAGCATTTCGGCAGGGCCTTCCTACGAGCAGTACTTC.

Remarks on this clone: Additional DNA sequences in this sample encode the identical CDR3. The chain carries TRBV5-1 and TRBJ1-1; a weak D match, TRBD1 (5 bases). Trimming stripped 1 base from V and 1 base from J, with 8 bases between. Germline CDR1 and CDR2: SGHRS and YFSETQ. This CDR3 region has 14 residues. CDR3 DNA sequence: TGCGCCAGCAGCTTGACGGGGGGGAACACTGAAGCTTTCTTT. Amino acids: CASSLTGGNTEAFF.

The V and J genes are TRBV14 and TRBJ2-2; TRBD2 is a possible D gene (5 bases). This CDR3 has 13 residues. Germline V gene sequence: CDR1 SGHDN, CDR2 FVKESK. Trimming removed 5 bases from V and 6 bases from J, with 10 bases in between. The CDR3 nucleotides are TGTGCCAGCAGCAAACTAGGACCCGGGGAGCTGTTTTTT. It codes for CASSKLGPGELFF.

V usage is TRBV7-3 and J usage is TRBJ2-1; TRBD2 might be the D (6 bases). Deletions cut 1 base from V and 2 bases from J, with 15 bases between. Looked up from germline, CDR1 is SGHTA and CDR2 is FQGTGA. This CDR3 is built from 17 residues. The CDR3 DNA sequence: TGTGCCAGCAGCTTAAGGTCGGCTAGCGAGACCTACAATGAGCAGTTCTTC. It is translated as CASSLRSASETYNEQFF.

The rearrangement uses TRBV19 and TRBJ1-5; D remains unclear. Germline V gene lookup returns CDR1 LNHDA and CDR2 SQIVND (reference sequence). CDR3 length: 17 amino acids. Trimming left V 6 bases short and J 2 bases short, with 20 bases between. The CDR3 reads CASSASVGRLGNQPQHF. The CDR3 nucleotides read TGTGCCAGTAGCGCCTCGGTTGGGCGCTTGGGCAATCAGCCCCAGCATTTT.

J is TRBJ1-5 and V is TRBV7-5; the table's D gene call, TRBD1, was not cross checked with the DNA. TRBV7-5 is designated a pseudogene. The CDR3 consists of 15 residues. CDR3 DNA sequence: TGTGTCAGAACCGAACAGGGGGAAACTAGTCAGCCCCAGCATTTT. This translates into CVRTEQGETSQPQHF.

This chain's CDR3 is CASSSGTSGTRSSSYNEQFF. The DNA for the CDR3 is TGCGCCAGCAGTTCCGGGACTAGCGGGACCCGATCGAGCTCCTACAATGAGCAGTTCTTC. J is TRBJ2-1 and V is TRBV5-1; TRBD2 agrees at 13 bases. CDR3 length: 20 residues. CDR1 and CDR2 (germline): SGHRS, YFSETQ. The ends lost 5 bases at V and 0 bases at J; junction bases unmatched: 14.

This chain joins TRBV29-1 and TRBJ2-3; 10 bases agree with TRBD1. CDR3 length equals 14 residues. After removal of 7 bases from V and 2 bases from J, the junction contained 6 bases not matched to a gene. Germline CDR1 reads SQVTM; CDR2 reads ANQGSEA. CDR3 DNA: TGCAGCGCCACGGGACAGGGGTCCACAGATACGCAGTATTTT. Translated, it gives CSATGQGSTDTQYF.

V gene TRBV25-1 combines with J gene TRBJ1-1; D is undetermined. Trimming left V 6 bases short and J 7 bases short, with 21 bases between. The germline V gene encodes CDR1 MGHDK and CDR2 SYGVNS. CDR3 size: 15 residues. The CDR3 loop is CASRREDLQVGEAFF. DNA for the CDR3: TGTGCCAGCAGGAGGGAGGACCTGCAGGTTGGTGAAGCTTTCTTT. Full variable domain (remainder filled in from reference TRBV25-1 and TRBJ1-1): EADIYQTPRYLVIGTGKKITLECSQTMGHDKMYWYQQDPGMELHLIHYSYGVNSTEKGDLSSESTVSRIRTEHFPLTLESARPSHTSQYLCASRREDLQVGEAFFGQGTRLTVV.

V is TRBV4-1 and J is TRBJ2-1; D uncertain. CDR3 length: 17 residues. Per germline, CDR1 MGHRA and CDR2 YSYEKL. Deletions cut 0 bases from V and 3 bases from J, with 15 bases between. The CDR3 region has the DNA TGCGCCAGCAGCCAAGAGTGGCTCGATCCCCTCTACAATGAGCAGTTCTTC. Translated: CASSQEWLDPLYNEQFF.

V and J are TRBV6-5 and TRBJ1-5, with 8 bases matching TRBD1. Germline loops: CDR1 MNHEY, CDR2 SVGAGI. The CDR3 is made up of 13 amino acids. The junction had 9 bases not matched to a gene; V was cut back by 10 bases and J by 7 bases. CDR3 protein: CATDRTGRQPQHF. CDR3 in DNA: TGTGCCACCGATCGGACAGGGCGCCAGCCCCAGCATTTT.

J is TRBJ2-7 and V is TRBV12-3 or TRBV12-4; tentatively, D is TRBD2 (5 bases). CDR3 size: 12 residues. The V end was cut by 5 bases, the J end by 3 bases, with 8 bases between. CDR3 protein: CASSPEGYEQYF. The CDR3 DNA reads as TGTGCCAGCAGTCCTGAGGGCTACGAGCAGTACTTC.

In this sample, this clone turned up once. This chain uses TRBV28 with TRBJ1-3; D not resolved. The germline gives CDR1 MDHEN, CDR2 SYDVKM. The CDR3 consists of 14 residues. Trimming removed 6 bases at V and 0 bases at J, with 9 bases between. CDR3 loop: CASSLLNSGNTIYF. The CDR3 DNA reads TGTGCCAGCAGCTTACTTAACTCTGGAAACACCATATATTTT.